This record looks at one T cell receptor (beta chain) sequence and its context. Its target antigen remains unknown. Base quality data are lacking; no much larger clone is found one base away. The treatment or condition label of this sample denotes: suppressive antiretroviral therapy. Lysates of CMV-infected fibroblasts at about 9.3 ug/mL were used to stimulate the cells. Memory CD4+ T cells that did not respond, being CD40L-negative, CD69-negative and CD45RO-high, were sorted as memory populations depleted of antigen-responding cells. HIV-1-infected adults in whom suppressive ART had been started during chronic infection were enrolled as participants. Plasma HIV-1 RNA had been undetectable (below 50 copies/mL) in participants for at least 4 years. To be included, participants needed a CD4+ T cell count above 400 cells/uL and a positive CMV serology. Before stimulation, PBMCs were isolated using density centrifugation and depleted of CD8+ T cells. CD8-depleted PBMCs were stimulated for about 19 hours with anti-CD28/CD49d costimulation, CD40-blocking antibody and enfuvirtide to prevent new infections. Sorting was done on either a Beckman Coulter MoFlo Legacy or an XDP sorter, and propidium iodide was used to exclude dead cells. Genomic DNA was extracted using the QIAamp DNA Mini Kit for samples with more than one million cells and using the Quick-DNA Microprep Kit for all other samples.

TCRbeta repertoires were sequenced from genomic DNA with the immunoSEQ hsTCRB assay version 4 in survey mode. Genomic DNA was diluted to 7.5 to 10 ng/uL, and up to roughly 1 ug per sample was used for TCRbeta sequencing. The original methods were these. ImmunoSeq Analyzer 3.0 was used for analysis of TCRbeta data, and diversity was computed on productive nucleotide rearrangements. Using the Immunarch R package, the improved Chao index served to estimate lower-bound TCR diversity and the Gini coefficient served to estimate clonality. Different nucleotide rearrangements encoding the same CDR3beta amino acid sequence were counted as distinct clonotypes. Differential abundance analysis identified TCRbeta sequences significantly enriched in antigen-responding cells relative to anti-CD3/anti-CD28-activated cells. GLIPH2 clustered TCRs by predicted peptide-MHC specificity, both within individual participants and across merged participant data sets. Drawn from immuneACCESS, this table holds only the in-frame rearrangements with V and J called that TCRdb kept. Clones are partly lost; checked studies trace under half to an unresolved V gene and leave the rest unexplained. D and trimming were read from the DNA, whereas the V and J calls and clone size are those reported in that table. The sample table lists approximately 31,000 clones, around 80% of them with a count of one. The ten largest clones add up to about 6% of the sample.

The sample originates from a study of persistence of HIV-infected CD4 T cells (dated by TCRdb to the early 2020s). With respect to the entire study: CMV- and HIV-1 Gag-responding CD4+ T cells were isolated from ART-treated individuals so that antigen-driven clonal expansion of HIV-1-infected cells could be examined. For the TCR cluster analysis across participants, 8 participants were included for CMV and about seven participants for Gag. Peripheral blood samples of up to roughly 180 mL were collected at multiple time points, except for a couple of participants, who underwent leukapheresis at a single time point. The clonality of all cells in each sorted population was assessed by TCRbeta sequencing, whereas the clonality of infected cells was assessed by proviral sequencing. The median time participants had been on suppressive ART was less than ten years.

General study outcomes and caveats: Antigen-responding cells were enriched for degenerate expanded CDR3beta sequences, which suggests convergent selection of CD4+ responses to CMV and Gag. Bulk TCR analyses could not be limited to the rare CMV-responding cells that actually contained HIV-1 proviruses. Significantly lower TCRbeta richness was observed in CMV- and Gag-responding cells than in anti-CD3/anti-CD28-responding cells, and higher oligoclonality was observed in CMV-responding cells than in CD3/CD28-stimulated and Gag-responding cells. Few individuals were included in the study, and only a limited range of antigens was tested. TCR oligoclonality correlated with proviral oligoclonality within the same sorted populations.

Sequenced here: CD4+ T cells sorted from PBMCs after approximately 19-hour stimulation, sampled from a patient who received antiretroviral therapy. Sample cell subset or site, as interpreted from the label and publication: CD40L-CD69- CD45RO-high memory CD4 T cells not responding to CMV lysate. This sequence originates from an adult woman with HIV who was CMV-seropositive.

The sequenced DNA is TGTGCCAGCAGACGTACAGGGGGAGGGGATGAGCAGTTCTTC. It specifies CASRRTGGGDEQFF. The V gene is TRBV28 and the J gene is TRBJ2-1; the D gene is perhaps TRBD1, on 8 matching bases. The CDR3 goes from the cysteine to the phenylalanine over 14 residues. Solely the CDR3 DNA is kept, with 42 bases framed from the first base. The CDR1 and CDR2 encoded by the germline V gene are MDHEN and SYDVKM. The trim is 6 bases for V and 8 bases for J, with a gap of 17 bases between the germline ends. With the portions outside the CDR3 filled from the reference TRBV28 and TRBJ2-1 genes, the complete variable region becomes DVKVTQSSRYLVKRTGEKVFLECVQDMDHENMFWYRQDPGLGLRLIYFSYDVKMKEKGDIPEGYSVSREKKERFSLILESASTNQTSMYLCASRRTGGGDEQFFGPGTRLTVL.